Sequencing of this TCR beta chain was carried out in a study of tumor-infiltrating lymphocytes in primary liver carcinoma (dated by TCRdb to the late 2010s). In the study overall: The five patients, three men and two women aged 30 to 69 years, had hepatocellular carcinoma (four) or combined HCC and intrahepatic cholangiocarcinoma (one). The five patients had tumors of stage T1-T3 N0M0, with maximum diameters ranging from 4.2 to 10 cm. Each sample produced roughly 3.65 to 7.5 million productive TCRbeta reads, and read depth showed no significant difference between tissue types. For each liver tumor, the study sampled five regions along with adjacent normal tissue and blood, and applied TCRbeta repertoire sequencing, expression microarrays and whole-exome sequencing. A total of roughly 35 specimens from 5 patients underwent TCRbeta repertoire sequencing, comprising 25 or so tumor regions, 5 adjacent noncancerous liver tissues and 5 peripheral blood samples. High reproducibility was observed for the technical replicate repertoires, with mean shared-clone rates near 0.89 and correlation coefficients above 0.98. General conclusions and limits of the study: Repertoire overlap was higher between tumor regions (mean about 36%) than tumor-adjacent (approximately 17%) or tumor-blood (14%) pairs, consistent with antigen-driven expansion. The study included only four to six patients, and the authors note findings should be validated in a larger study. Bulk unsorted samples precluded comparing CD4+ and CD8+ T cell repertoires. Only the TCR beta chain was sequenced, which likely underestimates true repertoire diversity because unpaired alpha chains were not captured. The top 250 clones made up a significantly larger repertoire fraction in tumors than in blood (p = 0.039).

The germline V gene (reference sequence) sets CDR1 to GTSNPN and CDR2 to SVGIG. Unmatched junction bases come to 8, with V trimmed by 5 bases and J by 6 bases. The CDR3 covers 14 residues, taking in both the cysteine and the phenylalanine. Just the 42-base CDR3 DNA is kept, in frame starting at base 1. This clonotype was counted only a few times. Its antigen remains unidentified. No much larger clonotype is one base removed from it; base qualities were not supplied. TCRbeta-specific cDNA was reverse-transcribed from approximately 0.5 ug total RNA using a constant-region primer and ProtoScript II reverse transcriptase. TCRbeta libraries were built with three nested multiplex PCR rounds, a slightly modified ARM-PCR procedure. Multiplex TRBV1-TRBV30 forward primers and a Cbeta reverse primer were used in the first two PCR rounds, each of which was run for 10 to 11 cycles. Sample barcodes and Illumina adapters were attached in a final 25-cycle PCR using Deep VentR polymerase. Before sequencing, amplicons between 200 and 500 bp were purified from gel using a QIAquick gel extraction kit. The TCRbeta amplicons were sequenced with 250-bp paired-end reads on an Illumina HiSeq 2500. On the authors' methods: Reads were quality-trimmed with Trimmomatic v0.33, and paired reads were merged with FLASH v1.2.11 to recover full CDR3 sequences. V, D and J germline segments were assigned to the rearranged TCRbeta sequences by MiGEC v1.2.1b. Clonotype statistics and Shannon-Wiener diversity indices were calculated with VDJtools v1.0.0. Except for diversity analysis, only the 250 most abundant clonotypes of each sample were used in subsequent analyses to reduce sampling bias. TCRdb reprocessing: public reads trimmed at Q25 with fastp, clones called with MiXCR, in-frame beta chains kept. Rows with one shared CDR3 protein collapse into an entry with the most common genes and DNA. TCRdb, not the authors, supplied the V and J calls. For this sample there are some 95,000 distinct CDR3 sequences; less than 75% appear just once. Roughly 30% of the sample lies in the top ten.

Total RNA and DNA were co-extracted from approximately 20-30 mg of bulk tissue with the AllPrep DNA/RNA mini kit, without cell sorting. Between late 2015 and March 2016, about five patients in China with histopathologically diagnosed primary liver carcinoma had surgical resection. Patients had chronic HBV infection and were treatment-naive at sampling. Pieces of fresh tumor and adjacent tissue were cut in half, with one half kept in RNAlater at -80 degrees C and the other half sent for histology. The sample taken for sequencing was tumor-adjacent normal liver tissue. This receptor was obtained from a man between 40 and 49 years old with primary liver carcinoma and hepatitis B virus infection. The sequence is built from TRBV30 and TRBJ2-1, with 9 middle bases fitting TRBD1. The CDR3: CAWGRGQGGNEQFF. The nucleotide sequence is TGTGCCTGGGGACGGGGACAGGGCGGCAATGAGCAGTTCTTC.